This T cell receptor beta chain was observed in a study of vaccination and CD4 T cells after COVID-19. Across the whole study: The study drew post-COVID samples a median about 95 days after diagnosis (range 35 to 161). Study results and limitations: Convalescent patients had a median around 87% of reactive clones appearing only post-vaccination.

Cultured CD4+ T cell DNA was sequenced using the Oncomine TCR Beta short-read assay. From CD4+ T cells that had been cultured, genomic DNA was extracted. A single record per CDR3 protein comes from TCRdb applying MiXCR to the PCR reads. The sample lists approximately 15,000 distinct CDR3 sequences; 26% were seen once. Notes on this clonotype: Its antigen is unidentified.

Treatment described: approximately nine-day PBMC culture with coronavirus spike peptide pools or control peptides (ViraFEST assay). Half of the medium was exchanged for fresh IL-2 medium, first on day 3 and then on day 7. The CDR3 totals 16 residues. Trimming at V came to 7 bases and at J to 3 bases, leaving 11 bases not matched to a gene. CDR1 and CDR2 from the germline V gene are MNHNS and SASEGT. This TCR came from a human donor with COVID-19. The specimen was cultured CD4+ T cells from blood. V gene TRBV6-1 combines with J gene TRBJ2-1; TRBD1 matches at 8 bases. CDR3 region: CASKSRDRGIYNEQFF. The DNA for the CDR3 is TGTGCCAGCAAATCCCGCGACAGGGGTATCTACAATGAGCAGTTCTTC.